These 2 T cell receptor beta chains were sequenced from one sample in a study of blood T cell repertoires in COVID-19. Repertoires were generated with immunoSEQ multiplex PCR, while TCRdb's copy carries only in-frame clones and drops some. The sample carries 90,000 or so clones, about nine tenths recorded once. The sample taken for sequencing was peripheral blood. The receptor source for this set is a man aged 55-75 years with COVID-19, enrolled during active disease.

V and J are TRBV30 and TRBJ1-2; 9 bases line up with TRBD1. The junction had 5 bases not matched to a gene; V was cut back by 6 bases and J by 3 bases. Germline lookup yields CDR1 GTSNPN and CDR2 SVGIG (reference sequence). The CDR3 spans 13 residues. CDR3 DNA sequence: TGTGCCTGTTGGGGACAGGGAGACTATGGCTACACCTTC. This translates into CACWGQGDYGYTF.

The V and J genes are TRBV7-9 and TRBJ1-2; D is undetermined. V was pared by 1 base and J by 6 bases, with 15 bases between. Germline CDR1 SEHNR, CDR2 FQNEAQ (reference sequence). The CDR3 loop spans 15 amino acids. The CDR3 is CASSLGDRQSHGYTF. The CDR3 DNA is TGTGCCAGCAGCTTAGGAGACCGACAATCGCATGGCTACACCTTC.